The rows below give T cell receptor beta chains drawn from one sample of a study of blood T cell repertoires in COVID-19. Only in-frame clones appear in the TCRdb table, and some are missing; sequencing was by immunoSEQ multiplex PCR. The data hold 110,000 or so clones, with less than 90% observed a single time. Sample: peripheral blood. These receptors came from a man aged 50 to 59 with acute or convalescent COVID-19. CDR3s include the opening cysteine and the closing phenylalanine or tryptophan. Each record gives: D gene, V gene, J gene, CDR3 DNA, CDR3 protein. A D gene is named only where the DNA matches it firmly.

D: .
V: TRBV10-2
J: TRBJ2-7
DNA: TGCGCCAGCGCCGTGGCATTTGGGCTCTACGAGCAGTACTTC
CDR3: CASAVAFGLYEQYF

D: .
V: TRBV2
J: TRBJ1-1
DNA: TGTGCCAGCAGTGAAGGTGGGAGGACTGAAGCTTTCTTT
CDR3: CASSEGGRTEAFF

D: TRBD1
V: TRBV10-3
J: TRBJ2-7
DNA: TGTGCCATCAGTGAGACCCCGACAGGGGGCTACGGCGAGCAGTACTTC
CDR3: CAISETPTGGYGEQYF

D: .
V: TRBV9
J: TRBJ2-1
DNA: TGTGCCAGCAGCGTAGGGCAGAATGAGCAGTTCTTC
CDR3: CASSVGQNEQFF

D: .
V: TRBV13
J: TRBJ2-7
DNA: TGTGCCAGCAGCTTATGGTCAGGGGGGTACGAGCAGTACTTC
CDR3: CASSLWSGGYEQYF

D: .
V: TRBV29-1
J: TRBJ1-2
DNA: TGCAGCGCCGCTGGGGGAGGGGATTATGGCTACACCTTC
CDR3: CSAAGGGDYGYTF

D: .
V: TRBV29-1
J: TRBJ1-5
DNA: TGCAGCGTTGTCTCGGACAGCCGCCAGCCCCAGCATTTT
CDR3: CSVVSDSRQPQHF

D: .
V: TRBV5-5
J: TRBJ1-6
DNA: TGTGCCAGCAGCTTGACAAGTTCACCCCTCCACTTT
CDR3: CASSLTSSPLHF

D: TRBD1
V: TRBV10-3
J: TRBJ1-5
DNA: TGTGCCACCGCCAGGGACAGAAATCAGCCCCAGCATTTT
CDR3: CATARDRNQPQHF

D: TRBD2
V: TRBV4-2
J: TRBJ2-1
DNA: TGTGCCAGCAGCCACATAGCGGGAGGGAGCTCCTACAATGAGCAGTTCTTC
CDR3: CASSHIAGGSSYNEQFF